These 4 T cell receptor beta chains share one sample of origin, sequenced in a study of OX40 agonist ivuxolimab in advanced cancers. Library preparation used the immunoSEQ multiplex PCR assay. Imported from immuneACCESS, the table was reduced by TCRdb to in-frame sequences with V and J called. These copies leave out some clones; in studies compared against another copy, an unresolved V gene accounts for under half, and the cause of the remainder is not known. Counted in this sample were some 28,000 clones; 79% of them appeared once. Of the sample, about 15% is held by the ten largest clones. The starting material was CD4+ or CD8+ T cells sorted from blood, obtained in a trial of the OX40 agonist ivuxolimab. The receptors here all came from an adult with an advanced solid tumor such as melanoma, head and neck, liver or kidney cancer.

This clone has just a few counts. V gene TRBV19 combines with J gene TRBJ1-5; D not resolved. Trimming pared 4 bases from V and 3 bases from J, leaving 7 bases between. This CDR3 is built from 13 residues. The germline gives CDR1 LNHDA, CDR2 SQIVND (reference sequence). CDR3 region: CASSRGNNQPQHF. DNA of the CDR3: TGTGCCAGTAGTAGAGGTAACAATCAGCCCCAGCATTTT.

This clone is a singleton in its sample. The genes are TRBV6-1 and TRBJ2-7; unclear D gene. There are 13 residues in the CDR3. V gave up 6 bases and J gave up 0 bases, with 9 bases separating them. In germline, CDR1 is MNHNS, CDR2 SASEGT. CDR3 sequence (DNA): TGTGCCAGCAGCTCACTTAACTCCTACGAGCAGTACTTC. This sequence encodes CASSSLNSYEQYF.

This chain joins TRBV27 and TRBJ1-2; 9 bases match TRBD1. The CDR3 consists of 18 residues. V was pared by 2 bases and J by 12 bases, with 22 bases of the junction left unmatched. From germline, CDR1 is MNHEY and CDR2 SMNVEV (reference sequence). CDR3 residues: CASSLISPPRDREEQDTF. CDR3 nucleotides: TGTGCCAGCAGTTTAATCTCCCCCCCCCGGGACAGGGAGGAACAGGACACCTTC.

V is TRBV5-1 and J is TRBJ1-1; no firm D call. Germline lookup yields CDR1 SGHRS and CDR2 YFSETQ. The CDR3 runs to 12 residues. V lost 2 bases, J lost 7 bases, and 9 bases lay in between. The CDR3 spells CASSFLGSEAFF. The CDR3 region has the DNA TGCGCCAGCAGCTTTTTGGGTAGTGAAGCTTTCTTT.